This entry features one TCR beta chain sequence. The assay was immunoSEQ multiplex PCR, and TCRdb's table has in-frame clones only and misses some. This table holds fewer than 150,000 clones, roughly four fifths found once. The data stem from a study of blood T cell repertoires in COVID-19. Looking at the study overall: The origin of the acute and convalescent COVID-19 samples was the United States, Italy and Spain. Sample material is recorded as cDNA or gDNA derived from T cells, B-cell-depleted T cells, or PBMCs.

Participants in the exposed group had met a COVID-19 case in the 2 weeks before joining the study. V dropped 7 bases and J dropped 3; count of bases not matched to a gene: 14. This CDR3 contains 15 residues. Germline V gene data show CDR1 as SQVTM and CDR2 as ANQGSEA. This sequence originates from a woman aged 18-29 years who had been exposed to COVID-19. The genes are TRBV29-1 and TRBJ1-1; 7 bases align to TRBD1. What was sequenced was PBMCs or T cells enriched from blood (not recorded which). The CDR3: CSGLPGGPRDTEAFF. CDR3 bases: TGCAGCGGATTACCAGGGGGACCAAGGGACACTGAAGCTTTCTTT.